The 5 T cell receptor beta chains presented below share a single source sample, sequenced in a study of blood T cell repertoires in COVID-19. The assay was immunoSEQ multiplex PCR, and TCRdb's table has in-frame clones only and misses some. The data hold roughly 350,000 clones, with approximately 81% observed a single time. Source material: peripheral blood. Receptors were obtained from a woman between 18 and 30 years old with acute or convalescent COVID-19.

V is TRBV7-9 and J is TRBJ2-5; TRBD1 aligns across 9 bases. The CDR3 has 18 residues. J lost 5 bases, V lost 4 bases, and 17 bases had no gene match. CDR1 and CDR2 from the germline V gene are SEHNR and FQNEAQ (reference sequence). CDR3 loop: CASSYQGGGQGGSETQYF. In nucleotides, the CDR3 is TGTGCCAGCAGCTACCAGGGAGGGGGACAGGGTGGTTCGGAGACCCAGTACTTC.

CDR3 in DNA: TGTGCCAGCAGCCCGGGACAGACCTACAATGAGCAGTTCTTC. Protein sequence: CASSPGQTYNEQFF. The V gene is TRBV6-5, the J gene TRBJ2-1; TRBD1 matches at 7 bases. V gave up 6 bases and J gave up 2 bases; unmatched junction bases: 4. The CDR3 is 14 amino acids. Germline assignment: CDR1 MNHEY and CDR2 SVGAGI.

This sequence joins TRBV4-1 and TRBJ2-7; D perhaps matches TRBD1 (6 bases). The ends were cut back, 4 bases at V and 6 bases at J, with 10 bases in the middle. Per the germline V gene, CDR1 is MGHRA and CDR2 is YSYEKL. CDR3 size: 12 residues. The CDR3 nucleotides are TGCGCCAGCAGCCCTACAGGGCGCGAGCAGTACTTC. This gives the protein CASSPTGREQYF.

V and J are TRBV28 and TRBJ2-5; 9 bases are a match to TRBD2. The CDR3 spans 15 residues. J gave up 2 bases and V 2 bases, and 3 bases lay outside the gene matches. Germline-derived CDR1 and CDR2 are MDHEN and SYDVKM. The CDR3 is CASSLQTSGQETQYF. CDR3 DNA: TGTGCCAGCAGTTTACAGACTAGCGGACAAGAGACCCAGTACTTC.

The chain employs TRBV5-4 and TRBJ1-2; 9 positions agree with TRBD1. Germline values: CDR1 SGHNT, CDR2 YYREEE (reference sequence). The CDR3 has 16 residues. The V segment lost 3 bases and the J segment 0 bases; nucleotides outside the gene matches: 6. The chain's CDR3 is CASSSDRGATNYGYTF. The CDR3, as DNA: TGTGCCAGCAGCTCCGACAGGGGGGCGACTAACTATGGCTACACCTTC.